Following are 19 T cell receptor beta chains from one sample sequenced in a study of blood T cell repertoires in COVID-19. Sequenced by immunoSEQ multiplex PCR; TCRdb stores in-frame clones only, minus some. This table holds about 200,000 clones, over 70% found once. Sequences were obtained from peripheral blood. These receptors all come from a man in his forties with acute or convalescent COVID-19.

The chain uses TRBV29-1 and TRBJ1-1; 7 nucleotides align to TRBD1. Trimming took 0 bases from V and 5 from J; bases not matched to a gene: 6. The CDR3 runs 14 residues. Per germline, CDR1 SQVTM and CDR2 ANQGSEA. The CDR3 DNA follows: TGCAGCGTTGAAGATAGACAGGGAGCAACTGAAGCTTTCTTT. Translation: CSVEDRQGATEAFF.

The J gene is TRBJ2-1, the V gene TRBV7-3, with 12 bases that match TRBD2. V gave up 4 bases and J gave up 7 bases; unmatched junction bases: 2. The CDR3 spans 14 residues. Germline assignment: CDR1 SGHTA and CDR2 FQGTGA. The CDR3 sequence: CASSSSGRANEQFF. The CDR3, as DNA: TGTGCCAGCAGCTCTAGCGGGAGGGCGAATGAGCAGTTCTTC. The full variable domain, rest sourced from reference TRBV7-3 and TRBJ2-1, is GAGVSQTPSNKVTEKGKYVELRCDPISGHTALYWYRQSLGQGPEFLIYFQGTGAADDSGLPNDRFFAVRPEGSVSTLKIQRTERGDSAVYLCASSSSGRANEQFFGPGTRLTVL.

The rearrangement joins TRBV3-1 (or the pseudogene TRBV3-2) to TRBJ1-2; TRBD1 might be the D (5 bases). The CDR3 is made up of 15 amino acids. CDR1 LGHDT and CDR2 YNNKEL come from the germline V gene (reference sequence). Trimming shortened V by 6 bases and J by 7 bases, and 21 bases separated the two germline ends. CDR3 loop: CASSRTGPAGSGYTF. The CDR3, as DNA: TGTGCCAGCAGTCGCACAGGTCCCGCCGGGAGTGGCTACACCTTC.

The CDR3 nucleotides are TGCGCCAGCAGTGCGGACAGATATCAGCCCCAGCATTTT. It specifies CASSADRYQPQHF. The chain has TRBV10-1 and TRBJ1-5; TRBD1 is a possible D gene (6 bases). This CDR3 comprises 13 residues. V was pared by 4 bases and J by 5 bases, with 9 bases between. Germline CDR1 reads WNHNN; CDR2 reads SYGVQD (reference sequence).

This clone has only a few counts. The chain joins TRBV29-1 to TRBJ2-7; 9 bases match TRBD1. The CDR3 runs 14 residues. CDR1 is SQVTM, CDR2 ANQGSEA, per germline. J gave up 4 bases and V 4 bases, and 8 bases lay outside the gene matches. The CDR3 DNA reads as TGCAGCGTTGGCAGGACAGGGGATGGGTACGAGCAGTACTTC. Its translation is CSVGRTGDGYEQYF.

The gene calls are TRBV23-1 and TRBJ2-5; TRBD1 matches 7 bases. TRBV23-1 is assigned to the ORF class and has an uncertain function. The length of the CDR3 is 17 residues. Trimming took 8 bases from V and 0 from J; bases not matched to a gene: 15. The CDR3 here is CASEPGQHNPYQETQYF. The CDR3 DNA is TGCGCCAGCGAACCGGGACAGCATAACCCCTACCAAGAGACCCAGTACTTC.

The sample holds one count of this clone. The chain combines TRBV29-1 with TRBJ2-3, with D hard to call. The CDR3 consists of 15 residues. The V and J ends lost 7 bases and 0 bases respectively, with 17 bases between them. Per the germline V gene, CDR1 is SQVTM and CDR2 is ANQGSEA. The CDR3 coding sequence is TGCAGCGCCCTATCATGGTTAGAAAGCACAGATACGCAGTATTTT. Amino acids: CSALSWLESTDTQYF.

The CDR3 DNA is TGTGCCAGCAGCGTAGCAGGTATTGGGGAGCTGTTTTTT. This gives the protein CASSVAGIGELFF. The chain employs TRBV9 and TRBJ2-2; D is undetermined. This CDR3 has 13 amino acids. Trimming took off 0 bases at V and 8 bases at J, with 8 bases between the two ends. Germline-derived CDR1 and CDR2 are SGDLS and YYNGEE.

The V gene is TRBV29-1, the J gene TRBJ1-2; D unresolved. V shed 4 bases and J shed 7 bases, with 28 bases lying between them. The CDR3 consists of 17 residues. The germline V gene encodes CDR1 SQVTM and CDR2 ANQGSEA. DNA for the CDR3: TGCAGCGTTGGTCCCGGTGTGTTTGGCCTGAGCGTCCGTGGCTACACCTTC. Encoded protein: CSVGPGVFGLSVRGYTF. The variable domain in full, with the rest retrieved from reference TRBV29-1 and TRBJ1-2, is SAVISQKPSRDICQRGTSLTIQCQVDSQVTMMFWYRQQPGQSLTLIATANQGSEATYESGFVIDKFPISRPNLTFSTLTVSNMSPEDSSIYLCSVGPGVFGLSVRGYTFGSGTRLTVV.

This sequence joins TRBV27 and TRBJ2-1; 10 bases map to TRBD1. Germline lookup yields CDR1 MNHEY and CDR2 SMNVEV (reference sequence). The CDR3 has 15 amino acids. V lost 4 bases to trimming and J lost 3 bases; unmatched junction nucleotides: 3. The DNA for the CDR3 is TGTGCCAGCAGTTCCGGGACAGGGGTCTACAATGAGCAGTTCTTC. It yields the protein CASSSGTGVYNEQFF.

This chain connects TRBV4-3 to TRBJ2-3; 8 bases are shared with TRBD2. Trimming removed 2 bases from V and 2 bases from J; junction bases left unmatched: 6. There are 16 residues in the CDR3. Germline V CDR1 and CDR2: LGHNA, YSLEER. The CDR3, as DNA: TGCGCCAGCAGCCAAAGAACTAGCGGCGTCACAGATACGCAGTATTTT. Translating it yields CASSQRTSGVTDTQYF.

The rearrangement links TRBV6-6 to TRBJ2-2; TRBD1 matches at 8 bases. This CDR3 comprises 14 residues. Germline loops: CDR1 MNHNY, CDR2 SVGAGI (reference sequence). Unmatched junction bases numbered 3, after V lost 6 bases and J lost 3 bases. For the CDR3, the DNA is TGTGCCAGCAGGACAGGGGCAGACACCGGGGAGCTGTTTTTT. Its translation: CASRTGADTGELFF.

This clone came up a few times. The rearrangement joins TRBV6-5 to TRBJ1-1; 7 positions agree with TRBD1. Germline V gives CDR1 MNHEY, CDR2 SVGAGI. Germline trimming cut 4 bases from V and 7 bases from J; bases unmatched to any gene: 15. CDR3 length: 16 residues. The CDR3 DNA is TGTGCCAGCAGTTTTGGGCCAGGGGATAGGACAGGTGAAGCTTTCTTT. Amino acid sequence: CASSFGPGDRTGEAFF.

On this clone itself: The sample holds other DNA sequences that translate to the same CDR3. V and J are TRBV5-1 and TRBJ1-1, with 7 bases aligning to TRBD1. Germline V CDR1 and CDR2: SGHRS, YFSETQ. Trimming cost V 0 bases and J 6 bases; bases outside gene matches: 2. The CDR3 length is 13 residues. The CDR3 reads CASSLGQGAEAFF. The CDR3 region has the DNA TGCGCCAGCAGCTTGGGACAGGGCGCTGAAGCTTTCTTT.

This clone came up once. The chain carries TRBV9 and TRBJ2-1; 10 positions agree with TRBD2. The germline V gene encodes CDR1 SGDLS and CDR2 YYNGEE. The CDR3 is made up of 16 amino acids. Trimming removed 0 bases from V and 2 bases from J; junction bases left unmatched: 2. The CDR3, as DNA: TGTGCCAGCAGCGTAGAGGGGACTAGCGCCTACAATGAGCAGTTCTTC. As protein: CASSVEGTSAYNEQFF.

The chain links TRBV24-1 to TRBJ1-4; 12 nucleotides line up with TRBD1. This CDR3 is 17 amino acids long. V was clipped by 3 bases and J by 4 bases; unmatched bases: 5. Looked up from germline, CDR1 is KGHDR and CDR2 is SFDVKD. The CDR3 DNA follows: TGTGCCACCAGTGATCCGGGACAGGGGGCAGGTAATGAAAAACTGTTTTTT. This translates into CATSDPGQGAGNEKLFF.

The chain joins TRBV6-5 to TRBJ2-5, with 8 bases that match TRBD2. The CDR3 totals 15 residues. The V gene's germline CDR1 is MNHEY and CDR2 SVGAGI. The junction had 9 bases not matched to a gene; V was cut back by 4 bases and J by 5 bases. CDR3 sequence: CASSWSIAGRETQYF. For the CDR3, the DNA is TGTGCCAGCAGTTGGTCTATAGCGGGACGGGAGACCCAGTACTTC.

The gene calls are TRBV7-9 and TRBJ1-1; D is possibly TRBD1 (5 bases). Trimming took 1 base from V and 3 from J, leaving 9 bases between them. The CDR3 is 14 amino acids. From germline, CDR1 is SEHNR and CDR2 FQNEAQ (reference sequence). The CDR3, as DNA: TGTGCCAGCAGCTTAGGACAGACCGACACTGAAGCTTTCTTT. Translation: CASSLGQTDTEAFF.

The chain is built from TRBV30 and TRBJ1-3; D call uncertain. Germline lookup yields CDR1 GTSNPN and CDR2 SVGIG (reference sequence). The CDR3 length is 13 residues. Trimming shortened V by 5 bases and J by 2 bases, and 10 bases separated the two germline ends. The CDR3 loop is CAWSGDTGNTIYF. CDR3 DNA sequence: TGTGCCTGGTCCGGGGATACTGGAAACACCATATATTTT. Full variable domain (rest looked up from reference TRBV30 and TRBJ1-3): SQTIHQWPATLVQPVGSPLSLECTVEGTSNPNLYWYRQAAGRGLQLLFYSVGIGQISSEVPQNLSASRPQDRQFILSSKKLLLSDSGFYLCAWSGDTGNTIYFGEGSWLTVV.